A selection of T cell receptor beta chains follows, all from one sample in a study of T-cell reconstitution after alpha-beta-depleted transplantation in children. Via MiXCR, TCRdb re-called the PCR reads, giving one row per CDR3 protein. The sample has approximately 500,000 distinct CDR3 sequences, 25% to 30% seen once. This material consisted of PBMCs, taken before TCRalphabeta/CD19-depleted stem cell transplant. These receptors all stem from a boy under three years old with Wiskott-Aldrich syndrome, due to receive a stem cell transplant. CDR3s include the opening cysteine and the closing phenylalanine or tryptophan. A D gene is named only where the DNA matches it firmly. Clone size is shown for a subset of rows, as once, few, many or a class of expanded clone.

>TRBD2|.|TRBJ2-2|TRBV5-1
CASSTGLAQTGELFF
TGCGCCAGCAGCACGGGACTAGCGCAGACCGGGGAGCTGTTTTTT
>.|.|TRBJ2-1|TRBV5-1
CASSSGIIDEQFF
TGCGCCAGCAGCTCCGGGATTATCGATGAGCAGTTCTTC
>TRBD2|few|TRBJ2-1|TRBV6-5
CASSQEREAYNEQFF
TGTGCCAGCAGCCAGGAGCGGGAGGCCTACAATGAGCAGTTCTTC
>TRBD2|.|TRBJ2-3|TRBV5-1
CASRMTSGRGADTQYF
TGCGCCAGCAGGATGACTAGCGGGAGGGGTGCAGATACGCAGTATTTT
>TRBD1|.|TRBJ2-2|TRBV10-3
CAIKGTGVATGELFF
TGTGCCATCAAAGGGACAGGGGTGGCAACCGGGGAGCTGTTTTTT
>.|few|TRBJ1-2|TRBV7-3
CASSLRADPPLGYTF
TGTGCCAGCAGCTTAAGGGCGGATCCGCCCTTGGGCTACACCTTC
>TRBD2|few|TRBJ2-1|TRBV29-1
CSTYSGSSHNEQFF
TGCAGTACTTATAGCGGGAGCTCTCACAATGAGCAGTTCTTC
>TRBD1|.|TRBJ2-7|TRBV27
CASSSSRDRGHEQYF
TGTGCCAGCAGCTCAAGCCGGGACAGGGGCCACGAGCAGTACTTC
>.|.|TRBJ2-2|TRBV5-6
CASSLGQLRTGELFF
TGTGCCAGCAGCTTGGGTCAGCTACGCACCGGGGAGCTGTTTTTT
>.|.|TRBJ2-1|TRBV13
CASSLVGYRYNEQFF
TGTGCCAGCAGCTTAGTGGGGTATCGGTACAATGAGCAGTTCTTC
>.|.|TRBJ1-2|TRBV5-1
CASSLDGLGYTF
TGCGCCAGCAGCTTGGATGGCCTCGGGTACACCTTC
>TRBD1|few|TRBJ1-3|TRBV7-9
CASSSTGKSGNTIYF
TGTGCCAGCAGCTCGACAGGGAAGTCAGGAAACACCATATATTTT
>TRBD1|many|TRBJ1-2|TRBV19
CASGTGYGYTF
TGTGCCAGTGGGACAGGATATGGCTACACCTTC
>.|once|TRBJ1-2|TRBV4-1
CASSLGDKNYGYTF
TGCGCCAGCAGCCTGGGAGACAAAAACTATGGCTACACCTTC
>.|.|TRBJ1-2|TRBV5-1
CASSFRGHPNYGYTF
TGCGCCAGCAGCTTTAGGGGACATCCTAACTATGGCTACACCTTC
>.|few|TRBJ1-2|TRBV20-1
CSALASGYGYTF
TGCAGTGCTCTAGCGAGCGGCTATGGCTACACCTTC
>.|.|TRBJ2-5|TRBV6-2/TRBV6-3
CASSYGAGYYQETQYF
TGTGCCAGCAGTTACGGCGCGGGCTACTACCAAGAGACCCAGTACTTC
>.|.|TRBJ1-3|TRBV12-3/TRBV12-4
CASSSRTAGNTIYF
TGTGCCAGCAGTTCTAGGACAGCTGGAAACACCATATATTTT
>TRBD1|few|TRBJ2-7|TRBV25-1
CASKTGAYEQYF
TGTGCCAGCAAGACAGGGGCCTACGAGCAGTACTTC
>TRBD2|.|TRBJ2-1|TRBV20-1
CSAPRLPGGRNEQFF
TGCAGTGCCCCTAGACTACCGGGAGGAAGAAATGAGCAGTTCTTC
>TRBD2|few|TRBJ2-3|TRBV5-1
CASMLAGGDTQYF
TGCGCCAGCATGCTAGCGGGAGGAGATACGCAGTATTTT
>TRBD2|.|TRBJ2-2|TRBV5-1
CASSSGTSGANTGELFF
TGCGCCAGCAGCTCCGGGACTAGCGGAGCGAACACCGGGGAGCTGTTTTTT
>.|.|TRBJ2-7|TRBV7-2
CASSLGSQGLYEQYF
TGTGCCAGCAGCTTAGGGTCTCAGGGGCTCTACGAGCAGTACTTC
>.|few|TRBJ2-7|TRBV20-1
CSARYSGLHEQYF
TGCAGTGCTAGATATTCGGGTCTGCACGAGCAGTACTTC